This T cell receptor (beta chain) was observed in a study of T cell responses to AZD1222 COVID-19 vaccine. Study summary: Pooling was applied to second doses at about 4 or about 12 weeks. Overall study results and limits: Dominant CD4 TCR responses targeted spike regions 160-218 and 743-854. The sample set comprised mostly white British donors with more females, and clonal diversity was possibly underestimated. A reported finding is that nearly half of spike-specific TCRs target unmutated variant regions.

Only in-frame clones appear in the TCRdb table, and some are missing; sequencing was by immunoSEQ multiplex PCR. The data hold some 140,000 clones, with around 90% observed a single time. A word on this clone: Its antigen is undetermined.

This CDR3 is 15 amino acids long. The V and J ends lost 5 bases and 9 bases, in that order; junction bases with no gene match: 10. Germline V gene lookup returns CDR1 SQVTM and CDR2 ANQGSEA. This chain connects TRBV29-1 to TRBJ2-1; 13 bases line up with TRBD2. The receptor was derived from an adult in good health. Here the sequenced sample was peripheral blood, taken on day 0 of AZD1222 vaccination. As DNA, the CDR3 is TGCAGCGTTCCCGGACTAGCGGGAGCGTCGGGTGAGCAGTTCTTC. Protein sequence: CSVPGLAGASGEQFF.